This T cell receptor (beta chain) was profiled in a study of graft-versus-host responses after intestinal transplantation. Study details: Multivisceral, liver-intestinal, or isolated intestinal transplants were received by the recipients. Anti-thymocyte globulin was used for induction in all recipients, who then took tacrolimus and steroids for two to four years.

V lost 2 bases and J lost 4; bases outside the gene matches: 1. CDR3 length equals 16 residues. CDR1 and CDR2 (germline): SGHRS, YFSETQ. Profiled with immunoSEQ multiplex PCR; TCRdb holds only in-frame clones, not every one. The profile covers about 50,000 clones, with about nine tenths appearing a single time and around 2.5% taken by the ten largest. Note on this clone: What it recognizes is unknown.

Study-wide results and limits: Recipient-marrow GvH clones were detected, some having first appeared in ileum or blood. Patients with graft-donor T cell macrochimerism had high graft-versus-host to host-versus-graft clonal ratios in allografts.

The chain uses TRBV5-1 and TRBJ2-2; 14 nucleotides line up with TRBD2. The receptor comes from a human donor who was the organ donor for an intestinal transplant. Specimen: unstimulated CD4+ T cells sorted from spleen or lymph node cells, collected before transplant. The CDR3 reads CASSFGLAGGTGELFF. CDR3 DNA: TGCGCCAGCAGCTTCGGACTAGCGGGAGGCACCGGGGAGCTGTTTTTT. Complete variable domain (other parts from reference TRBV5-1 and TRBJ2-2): KAGVTQTPRYLIKTRGQQVTLSCSPISGHRSVSWYQQTPGQGLQFLFEYFSETQRNKGNFPGRFSGRQFSNSRSEMNVSTLELGDSALYLCASSFGLAGGTGELFFGEGSRLTVL.